Shown below are 6 T cell receptor beta chains from a single sample sequenced in a study of early T cells in non-severe SARS-CoV-2 infection. A single record per CDR3 protein comes from TCRdb applying MiXCR to the 5' RACE reads. Of fewer than 95,000 distinct CDR3 sequences in the sample, roughly 17% are singletons; the top ten hold 4.5% to 6.5%. The sample was whole blood, taken at baseline. Receptors originate from an adult who was a healthcare worker with PCR-confirmed SARS-CoV-2 infection or an uninfected control (not recorded which).

This clonotype has ten or more counts. The rearrangement links TRBV30 to TRBJ2-3; 10 bases align to TRBD1. V trimming: 1 base; J trimming: 1 base; junction bases outside the gene matches: 2. This CDR3 is built from 15 residues. Germline assignment: CDR1 GTSNPN and CDR2 SVGIG (reference sequence). CDR3 loop: CAWSAGTGGTDTQYF. CDR3 sequence (DNA): TGTGCCTGGAGTGCCGGGACAGGGGGCACAGATACGCAGTATTTT.

This clonotype came up a few times. Sequence at one end of the junction differs from germline and may be a read error. This chain joins TRBV7-9 and TRBJ2-1, with 16 positions matching TRBD2. Germline V gene lookup returns CDR1 SEHNR and CDR2 FQNEAQ (reference sequence). CDR3 length: 18 amino acids. DNA for the CDR3: TGTGCCAGCACCTTAGGGGGACTAGCGGGAGGGTCCTACAATGAGCAGTTCTTC. Translated, it gives CASTLGGLAGGSYNEQFF.

This clonotype has a count of ten or more. The chain has TRBV12-3 or TRBV12-4 and TRBJ1-2; D uncertain. The CDR3 runs to 13 residues. Between the trimmed V and J ends, which lost 2 bases and 8 bases, there was a span of 12 bases. The CDR3 sequence is CASSLKGIRGYTF. In DNA form, the CDR3 reads TGTGCCAGCAGTTTAAAAGGAATAAGGGGCTACACCTTC.

This clonotype showed up many times. The chain joins TRBV6-6 to TRBJ2-3; weak D call: TRBD1 (5 bases). This CDR3 is 12 amino acids long. The germline V gene has CDR1 MNHNY and CDR2 SVGAGI (reference sequence). V gave up 7 bases and J gave up 2 bases, with 7 bases separating them. CDR3 DNA: TGTGCCAGCAAGGGGATCACAGATACGCAGTATTTT. Translating gives CASKGITDTQYF.

This clonotype has just a few counts. CDR3 coding DNA: TGTGCCAGCAGTTTGGCCGGGTTCACCGGGGAGCTGTTTTTT. This codes for CASSLAGFTGELFF. J is TRBJ2-2 and V is TRBV12-3 or TRBV12-4; D not resolved. The CDR3 consists of 14 residues. V was trimmed by 3 bases and J by 4 bases, leaving 9 bases between them.

This clonotype has more than one count but fewer than ten. The chain links TRBV28 to TRBJ2-4; 10 bases map to TRBD2. This CDR3 is built from 18 residues. V was pared by 3 bases and J by 6 bases, with 14 bases of the junction left unmatched. Germline assignment: CDR1 MDHEN and CDR2 SYDVKM. The CDR3 DNA is TGTGCCAGCAGTTTCCCGGGGGTAGCGGGAGGCCAGGGAAACATTCAGTACTTC. Amino acids: CASSFPGVAGGQGNIQYF.